This is a list of T cell receptor beta chains from one sample in a study of blood T cell repertoires in COVID-19. The data were produced by immunoSEQ multiplex PCR, yet TCRdb's version contains in-frame clones alone and is incomplete. The sample holds around 300,000 clones, 90% seen once. Sequencing input: peripheral blood. These receptors were obtained from a woman aged 30 to 39 with COVID-19, enrolled during active disease. CDR3s include the opening cysteine and the closing phenylalanine or tryptophan. The D gene is left open where the match is weak. The size of a clone is reported for some rows only, either as once, few or many, or as a class for expanded clones.

v_gene	abundance	j_gene	d_gene	CDR3aa	CDR3nt
TRBV28	NA	TRBJ1-1	NA	CASSLVGGGTEAFF	TGTGCCAGCAGTTTGGTAGGCGGCGGCACTGAAGCTTTCTTT
TRBV5-1	NA	TRBJ2-3	TRBD2	CASSLVVAGTTDTQYF	TGCGCCAGCAGCTTGGTGGTAGCGGGCACCACAGATACGCAGTATTTT
TRBV4-1	NA	TRBJ2-3	NA	CASSQEVGLNTDTQYF	TGCGCCAGCAGCCAAGAGGTGGGACTCAACACAGATACGCAGTATTTT
TRBV7-2	once	TRBJ2-7	NA	CASSPAGPYEQYF	TGTGCCAGCAGCCCCGCGGGGCCCTACGAGCAGTACTTC
TRBV4-1	NA	TRBJ2-3	TRBD2	CASSQVSGSLDTQYF	TGCGCCAGCAGCCAAGTTAGCGGGAGTTTGGATACGCAGTATTTT
TRBV5-1	NA	TRBJ2-4	TRBD1	CASSWTGENIQYF	TGCGCCAGCAGCTGGACAGGAGAAAACATTCAGTACTTC
TRBV30	NA	TRBJ1-2	TRBD1	CAWSGRRTGVYGYTF	TGTGCCTGGAGTGGCCGGAGGACAGGGGTCTATGGCTACACCTTC
TRBV7-9	NA	TRBJ2-3	NA	CASSQGRFILDSDPDTQYF	TGTGCCAGCAGCCAAGGGCGTTTTATTTTGGACAGCGACCCAGATACGCAGTATTTT
TRBV7-9	NA	TRBJ1-1	TRBD1	CASSLTGQGYTEAFF	TGTGCCAGCAGCTTAACTGGACAGGGCTATACTGAAGCTTTCTTT
TRBV9	once	TRBJ2-7	NA	CASSVTGQTYEQYF	TGTGCCAGCAGCGTGACGGGACAAACCTACGAGCAGTACTTC
TRBV23-1	NA	TRBJ1-4	TRBD1	CASSQSFHPGQERNEKLFF	TGCGCCAGCAGTCAATCGTTTCATCCGGGACAGGAACGTAATGAAAAACTGTTTTTT
TRBV2	NA	TRBJ2-2	NA	CASSGFGELFF	TGTGCCAGCAGCGGGTTCGGGGAGCTGTTTTTT
TRBV6-5	NA	TRBJ1-1	NA	CASTPGGGGTEAFF	TGTGCCAGCACCCCCGGGGGGGGAGGCACTGAAGCTTTCTTT
TRBV6-1	NA	TRBJ1-2	NA	CASSEYQNYGYTF	TGTGCCAGCAGTGAATATCAGAACTATGGCTACACCTTC
TRBV29-1	NA	TRBJ1-4	TRBD1	CSVGGTGGRETNEKLFF	TGCAGCGTTGGTGGGACAGGGGGCAGAGAAACTAATGAAAAACTGTTTTTT
TRBV6-6	NA	TRBJ2-7	NA	CASRRDSTEQYF	TGTGCCAGCAGGCGGGACTCCACGGAGCAGTACTTC
TRBV30	NA	TRBJ1-1	TRBD1	CAWRIGQGRPEAFF	TGTGCCTGGAGGATCGGACAGGGCCGGCCTGAAGCTTTCTTT
TRBV3-1/TRBV3-2	NA	TRBJ1-2	NA	CASSQVKLGENGYTF	TGTGCCAGCAGCCAAGTAAAATTAGGGGAAAATGGCTACACCTTC
TRBV2	NA	TRBJ1-5	NA	CASSVWAENQPQHF	TGTGCCAGCAGTGTTTGGGCAGAGAATCAGCCCCAGCATTTT
TRBV7-2	NA	TRBJ2-3	TRBD2	CASRGGLAVTDTQYF	TGTGCCAGCCGCGGGGGGCTAGCGGTCACAGATACGCAGTATTTT
TRBV27	NA	TRBJ2-7	NA	CASSFLSEPGHRGDEQYF	TGTGCCAGCAGTTTCCTCTCGGAACCGGGACACAGAGGGGACGAGCAGTACTTC
TRBV9	NA	TRBJ2-2	NA	CASSVDDRGSLSGELFF	TGTGCCAGCAGCGTAGACGATAGAGGTTCGCTTTCCGGGGAGCTGTTTTTT
TRBV6-5	NA	TRBJ2-7	TRBD1	CASSYFTGGTYEQYF	TGTGCCAGCAGTTACTTCACAGGGGGAACCTACGAGCAGTACTTC
TRBV5-8	few	TRBJ2-7	NA	CASSLSPSSYEQYF	TGTGCCAGCAGCTTGAGCCCTTCTTCCTACGAGCAGTACTTC
TRBV18	NA	TRBJ1-2	NA	CASSPQENYGYTF	TGTGCCAGCTCACCACAGGAGAACTATGGCTACACCTTC
TRBV10-3	once	TRBJ2-2	NA	CAISQNTGELFF	TGTGCCATCAGTCAGAACACCGGGGAGCTGTTTTTT
TRBV10-3	NA	TRBJ2-7	NA	CAISETGPYEQYF	TGTGCCATCAGTGAGACAGGGCCTTACGAGCAGTACTTC
TRBV19	NA	TRBJ1-1	TRBD1	CASSIQGGSNTEAFF	TGTGCCAGTAGTATTCAGGGGGGTTCTAACACTGAAGCTTTCTTT
TRBV27	NA	TRBJ2-7	NA	CASSFGTAYEQYF	TGTGCCAGCAGTTTTGGAACAGCCTACGAGCAGTACTTC
TRBV9	NA	TRBJ2-1	TRBD2	CASSVVAGGPIVGILSEQFF	TGTGCCAGCAGCGTAGTTGCGGGAGGGCCTATTGTGGGGATATTAAGTGAGCAGTTCTTC
TRBV5-1	NA	TRBJ2-1	TRBD1	CASSFPGGNDEQFF	TGCGCCAGCAGCTTCCCAGGGGGAAACGATGAGCAGTTCTTC
TRBV5-1	few	TRBJ2-7	TRBD1	CASRRQGVGSYEQYF	TGCGCCAGCAGGCGACAGGGGGTGGGATCCTACGAGCAGTACTTC
TRBV2	NA	TRBJ2-1	TRBD1	CASATGGLTYNEQFF	TGTGCCAGCGCGACAGGGGGCCTCACCTACAATGAGCAGTTCTTC